This T cell receptor (beta chain) was recorded in a study of shared clonotypes between healthy human individuals. This clone appeared a single time. The target antigen is unknown. Combination of CD45RO+ cells with CCR7-negative CD45RA+ TemRA cells was used for CD8 memory. Findings of the study overall: Few donors restricted represented genetic and exposure-history diversity. Donor clonotype sharing was expected to depend on sequencing depth.

Germline V gives CDR1 SGHRS, CDR2 YFSETQ. The junction had 4 bases not matched to a gene; V was cut back by 2 bases and J by 0 bases. The CDR3 consists of 17 residues. Replicate sorted-subset PCRs were loaded with approximately 190 ng DNA, tens of thousands of T cell genomes. Measured with immunoSEQ multiplex PCR; TCRdb has only the in-frame clones, and not every one. The sample contains roughly 380,000 clones, about 96% of which appear only once. The chain is built from TRBV5-1 and TRBJ1-5, with 11 positions matching TRBD1. The sequence came from a young man in good health. The sequencing input was memory CD8+ T cells sorted from blood. Indicated subset: CD45RO+ cells pooled with CCR7-negative TemRA cells. CDR3 nucleotides: TGCGCCAGCAGCTTAGGGACAGGGGGATCTAGCAATCAGCCCCAGCATTTT. Translating gives CASSLGTGGSSNQPQHF. Combining the CDR3 with reference TRBV5-1 and TRBJ1-5 gives the whole variable domain KAGVTQTPRYLIKTRGQQVTLSCSPISGHRSVSWYQQTPGQGLQFLFEYFSETQRNKGNFPGRFSGRQFSNSRSEMNVSTLELGDSALYLCASSLGTGGSSNQPQHFGDGTRLSIL.